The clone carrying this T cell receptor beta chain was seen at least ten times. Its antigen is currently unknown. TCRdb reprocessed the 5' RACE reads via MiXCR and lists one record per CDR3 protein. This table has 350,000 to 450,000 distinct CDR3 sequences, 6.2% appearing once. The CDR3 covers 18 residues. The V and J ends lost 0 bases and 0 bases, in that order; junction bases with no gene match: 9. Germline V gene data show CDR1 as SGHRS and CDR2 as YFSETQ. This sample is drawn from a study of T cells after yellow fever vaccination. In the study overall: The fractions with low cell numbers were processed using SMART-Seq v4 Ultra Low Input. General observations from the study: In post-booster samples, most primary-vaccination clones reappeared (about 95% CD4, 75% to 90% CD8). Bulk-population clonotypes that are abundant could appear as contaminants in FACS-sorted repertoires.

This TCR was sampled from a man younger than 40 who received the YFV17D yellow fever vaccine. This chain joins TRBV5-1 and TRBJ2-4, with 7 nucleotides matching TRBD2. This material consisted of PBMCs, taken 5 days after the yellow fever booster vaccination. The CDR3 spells CASSLGILAELAKNIQYF. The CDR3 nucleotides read TGCGCCAGCAGCTTGGGGATCCTAGCGGAACTAGCCAAAAACATTCAGTACTTC. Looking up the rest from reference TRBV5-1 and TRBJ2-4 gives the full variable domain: KAGVTQTPRYLIKTRGQQVTLSCSPISGHRSVSWYQQTPGQGLQFLFEYFSETQRNKGNFPGRFSGRQFSNSRSEMNVSTLELGDSALYLCASSLGILAELAKNIQYFGAGTRLSVL.